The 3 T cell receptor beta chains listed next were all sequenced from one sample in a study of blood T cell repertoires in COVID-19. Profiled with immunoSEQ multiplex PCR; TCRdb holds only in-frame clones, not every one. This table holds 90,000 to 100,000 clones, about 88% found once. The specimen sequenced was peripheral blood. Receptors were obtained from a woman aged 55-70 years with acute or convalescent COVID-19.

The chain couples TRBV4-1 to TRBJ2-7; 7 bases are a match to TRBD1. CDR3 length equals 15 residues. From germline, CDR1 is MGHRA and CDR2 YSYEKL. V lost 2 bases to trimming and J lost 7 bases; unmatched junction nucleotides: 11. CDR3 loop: CASSQPGQSSEEQYF. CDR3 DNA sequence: TGCGCCAGCAGCCAACCGGGACAGTCATCTGAGGAGCAGTACTTC.

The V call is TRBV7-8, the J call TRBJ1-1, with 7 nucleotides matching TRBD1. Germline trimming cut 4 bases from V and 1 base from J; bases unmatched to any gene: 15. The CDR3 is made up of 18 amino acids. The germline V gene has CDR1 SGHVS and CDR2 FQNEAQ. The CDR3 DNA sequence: TGTGCCAGCAGCTCGCGGGACAGTATATTCGGAAGGAACACTGAAGCTTTCTTT. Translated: CASSSRDSIFGRNTEAFF.

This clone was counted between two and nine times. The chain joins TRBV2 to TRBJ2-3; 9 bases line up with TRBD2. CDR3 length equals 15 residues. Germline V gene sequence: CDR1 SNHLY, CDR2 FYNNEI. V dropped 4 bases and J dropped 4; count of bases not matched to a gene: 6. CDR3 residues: CASSVAAGGPDTQYF. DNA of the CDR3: TGTGCCAGCAGTGTGGCAGCGGGGGGTCCAGATACGCAGTATTTT.